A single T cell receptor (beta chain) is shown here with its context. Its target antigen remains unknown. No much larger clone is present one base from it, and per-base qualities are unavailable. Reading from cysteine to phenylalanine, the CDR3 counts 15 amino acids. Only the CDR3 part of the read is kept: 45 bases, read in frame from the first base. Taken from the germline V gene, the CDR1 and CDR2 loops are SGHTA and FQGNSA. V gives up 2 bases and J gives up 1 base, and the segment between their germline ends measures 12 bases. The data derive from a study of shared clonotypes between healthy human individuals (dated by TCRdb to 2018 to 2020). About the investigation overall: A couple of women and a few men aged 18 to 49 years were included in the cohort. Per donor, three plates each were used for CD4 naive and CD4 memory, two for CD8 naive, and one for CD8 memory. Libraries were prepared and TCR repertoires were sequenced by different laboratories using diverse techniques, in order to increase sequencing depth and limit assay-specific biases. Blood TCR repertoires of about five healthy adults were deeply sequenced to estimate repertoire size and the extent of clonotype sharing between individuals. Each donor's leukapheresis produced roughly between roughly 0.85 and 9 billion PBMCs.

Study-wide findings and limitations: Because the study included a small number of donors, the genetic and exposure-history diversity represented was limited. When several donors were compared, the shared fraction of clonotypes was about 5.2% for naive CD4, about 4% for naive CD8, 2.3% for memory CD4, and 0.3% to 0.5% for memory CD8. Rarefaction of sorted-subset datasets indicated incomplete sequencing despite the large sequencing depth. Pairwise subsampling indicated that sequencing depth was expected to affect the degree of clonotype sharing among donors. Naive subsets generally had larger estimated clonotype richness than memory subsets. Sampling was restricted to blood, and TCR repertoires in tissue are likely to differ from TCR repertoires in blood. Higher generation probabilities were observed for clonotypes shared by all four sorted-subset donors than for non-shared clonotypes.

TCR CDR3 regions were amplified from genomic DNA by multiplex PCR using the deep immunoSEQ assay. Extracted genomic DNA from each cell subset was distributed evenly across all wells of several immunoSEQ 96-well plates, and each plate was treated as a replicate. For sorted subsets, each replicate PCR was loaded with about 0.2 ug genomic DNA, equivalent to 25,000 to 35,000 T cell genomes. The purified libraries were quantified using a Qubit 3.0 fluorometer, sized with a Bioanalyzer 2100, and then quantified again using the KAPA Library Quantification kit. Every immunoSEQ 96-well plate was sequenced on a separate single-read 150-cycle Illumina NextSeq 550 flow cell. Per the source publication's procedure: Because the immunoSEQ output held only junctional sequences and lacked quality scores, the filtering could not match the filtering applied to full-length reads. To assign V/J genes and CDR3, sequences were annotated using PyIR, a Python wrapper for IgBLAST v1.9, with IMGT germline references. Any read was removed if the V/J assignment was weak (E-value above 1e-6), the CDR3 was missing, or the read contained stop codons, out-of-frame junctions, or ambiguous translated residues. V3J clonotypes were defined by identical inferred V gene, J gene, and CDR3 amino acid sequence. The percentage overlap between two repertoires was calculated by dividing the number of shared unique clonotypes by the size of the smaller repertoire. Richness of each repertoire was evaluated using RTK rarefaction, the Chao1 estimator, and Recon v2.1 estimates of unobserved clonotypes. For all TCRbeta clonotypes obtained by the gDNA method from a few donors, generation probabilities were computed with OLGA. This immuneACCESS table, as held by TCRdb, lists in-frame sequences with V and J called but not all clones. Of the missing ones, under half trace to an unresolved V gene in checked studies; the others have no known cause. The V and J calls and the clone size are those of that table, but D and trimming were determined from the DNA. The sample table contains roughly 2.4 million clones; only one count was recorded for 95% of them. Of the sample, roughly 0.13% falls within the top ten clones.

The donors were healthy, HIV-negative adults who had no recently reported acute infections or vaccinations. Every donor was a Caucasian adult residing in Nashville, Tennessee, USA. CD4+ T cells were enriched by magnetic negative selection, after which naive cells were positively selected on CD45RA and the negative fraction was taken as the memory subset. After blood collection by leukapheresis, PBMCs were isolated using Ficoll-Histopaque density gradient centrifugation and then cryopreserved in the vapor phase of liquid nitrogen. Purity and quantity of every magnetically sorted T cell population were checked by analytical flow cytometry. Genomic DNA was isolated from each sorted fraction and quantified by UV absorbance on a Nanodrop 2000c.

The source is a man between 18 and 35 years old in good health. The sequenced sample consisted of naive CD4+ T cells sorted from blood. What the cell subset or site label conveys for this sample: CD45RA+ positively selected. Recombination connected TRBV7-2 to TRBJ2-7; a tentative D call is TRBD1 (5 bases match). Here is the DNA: TGTGCCAGCAGCTTAAACAGGATAAAATCCTACGAGCAGTACTTC. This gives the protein CASSLNRIKSYEQYF.